These 7 T cell receptor beta chains originate from one sample sequenced in a study of Ad26.COV2.S vaccination and SARS-CoV-2 variants. Profiling relied on immunoSEQ multiplex PCR, and the TCRdb table lists in-frame clones only, not all of them. Of about 180,000 clones listed, 70% to 90% are singletons. The specimen comprised peripheral blood, sampled after recovery from COVID-19. The receptors come from a human donor who had recovered from COVID-19.

The V call is TRBV27, the J call TRBJ1-5; D is possibly TRBD1 (6 bases). V was cut by 6 bases and J by 3 bases, with 12 bases left in between. The CDR3 is 14 amino acids. Germline CDR1 MNHEY, CDR2 SMNVEV (reference sequence). The CDR3 nucleotides read TGTGCCAGCAGCCCTGGACAGATCAATCAGCCCCAGCATTTT. It is translated as CASSPGQINQPQHF.

The rearrangement uses TRBV12-3 or TRBV12-4 and TRBJ2-7, with a tentative D call TRBD2 (7 bases). The CDR3 consists of 12 residues. The germline V and J ends were trimmed by 6 bases and 9 bases, with 15 bases remaining between them. This chain's CDR3 is CASSNQGRGQYF. The CDR3 nucleotides are TGTGCCAGCAGCAATCAGGGGAGGGGGCAGTACTTC.

The chain joins TRBV5-1 to TRBJ2-7; D is ambiguous. Germline V gene sequence: CDR1 SGHRS, CDR2 YFSETQ. The CDR3 is 13 residues long. Trimming stripped 0 bases from V and 9 bases from J, with 13 bases between. The CDR3 here is CASSLAWADPQYF. The CDR3 nucleotides read TGCGCCAGCAGCTTGGCCTGGGCAGACCCGCAGTACTTC.

J is TRBJ1-3 and V is TRBV9; 8 bases agree with TRBD1. Per the germline V gene, CDR1 is SGDLS and CDR2 is YYNGEE. The trim removed 3 bases at V and 0 bases at J, leaving 8 bases unmatched. The CDR3 has 17 residues. The CDR3 here is CASSGTGGNSSGNTIYF. In DNA, the CDR3 is TGTGCCAGCAGCGGTACAGGGGGGAACTCCTCTGGAAACACCATATATTTT.

The rearrangement joins TRBV5-4 to TRBJ1-6; possibly TRBD1 for D (6 bases). There are 15 residues in the CDR3. Trimming cost V 3 bases and J 7 bases, with 14 bases left between them. From germline, CDR1 is SGHNT and CDR2 YYREEE (reference sequence). This CDR3 is CASSSDRGANSPLHF. DNA of the CDR3: TGTGCCAGCAGCTCGGATCGGGGGGCGAATTCACCCCTCCACTTT. Together with reference TRBV5-4 and TRBJ1-6, the CDR3 gives the full variable domain: ETGVTQSPTHLIKTRGQQVTLRCSSQSGHNTVSWYQQALGQGPQFIFQYYREEENGRGNFPPRFSGLQFPNYSSELNVNALELDDSALYLCASSSDRGANSPLHFGNGTRLTVT.

This clone was recorded once. The J gene is TRBJ2-3, the V gene TRBV28; 10 bases fit TRBD2. The germline gives CDR1 MDHEN, CDR2 SYDVKM. This CDR3 has 17 amino acids. V shed 5 bases, J shed 4 bases, and the junction held 12 bases outside the gene matches. The CDR3 reads CASSPDRFSGRSDTQYF. The CDR3 DNA is TGTGCCAGCAGTCCCGATCGATTTAGCGGGAGGTCAGATACGCAGTATTTT. The variable domain in full, completed from reference TRBV28 and TRBJ2-3, reads DVKVTQSSRYLVKRTGEKVFLECVQDMDHENMFWYRQDPGLGLRLIYFSYDVKMKEKGDIPEGYSVSREKKERFSLILESASTNQTSMYLCASSPDRFSGRSDTQYFGPGTRLTVL.

The rearrangement uses TRBV7-8 and TRBJ2-7; D possibly uses TRBD1 or TRBD2 (5 bases each). Trimming stripped 1 base from V and 6 bases from J, with 10 bases between. The CDR3 loop spans 13 amino acids. Germline V gene sequence: CDR1 SGHVS, CDR2 FQNEAQ. CDR3 residues: CASSLGGTLEQYF. The DNA of the CDR3 is TGTGCCAGCAGCTTAGGAGGGACCCTCGAGCAGTACTTC. Supplemented by reference TRBV7-8 and TRBJ2-7, the full variable domain reads GAGVSQSPRYKVAKRGQDVALRCDPISGHVSLFWYQQALGQGPEFLTYFQNEAQLDKSGLPSDRFFAERPEGSVSTLKIQRTQQEDSAVYLCASSLGGTLEQYFGPGTRLTVT.